The subject of this entry is one T cell receptor beta chain. Its specificity is unknown. This sample was taken from a study of Ad26.COV2.S vaccination and SARS-CoV-2 variants. For the study at large: Each vaccinee took Ad26.COV2.S intramuscularly, once or twice 56 days apart. Findings and caveats of the study: Analytic work on TCR breadth and depth might have understated the full extent of total T cell responses. Post-vaccination breadth of spike-specific CD8+ and CD4+ T cell responses was reportedly substantial.

The assay was immunoSEQ multiplex PCR, and TCRdb's table has in-frame clones only and misses some. The sample has hundreds of thousands of clones, around nine tenths seen once. Germline CDR1 and CDR2: SGHRS and YFSETQ. This CDR3 has 14 amino acids. The ends lost 4 bases at V and 3 bases at J; junction bases unmatched: 2. Treatment noted: roughly 20 received Ad26.COV2.S at low or high dose, single or two shots; about 5 received placebo; per-sample allocation not given. Sampling happened 63 days after the first vaccine or placebo injection. Ad26 vector vaccine expressed Wuhan-strain SARS-CoV-2 spike. The sample was peripheral blood, taken in a trial of Ad26.COV2.S vaccine versus placebo. This chain links TRBV5-1 with TRBJ1-1; TRBD1 matches at 11 bases. This sequence was found in a person between 18 and 65 years old who received the Ad26.COV2.S COVID-19 vaccine or a placebo. CDR3 sequence (DNA): TGCGCCAGCAGCGTGGGACAGGGGGACACTGAAGCTTTCTTT. Amino acid sequence: CASSVGQGDTEAFF.